A single sample is the source of the 17 T cell receptor beta chains below, sequenced in a study of CD8 T cells in Susac syndrome. cDNA came from about 0.51 to 1 ug RNA primed by random hexamers. In TCRdb, the immunoSEQ multiplex PCR reads were re-called with MiXCR into one record per CDR3 protein. The table includes roughly 200,000 distinct CDR3 sequences, around 95% detected once. Sequencing was performed on CD4+ T cells from PBMCs. The receptors originated from a human donor in good health.

The chain links TRBV4-1 to TRBJ2-3; TRBD1 is a possible D gene (6 bases). The CDR3 extends over 14 amino acids. V shed 3 bases and J shed 4 bases, with 11 bases lying between them. Germline CDR1 MGHRA, CDR2 YSYEKL. The CDR3, as DNA: TGCGCCAGCAGCCACCGGGACACAGCAGATACGCAGTATTTT. Translated, it gives CASSHRDTADTQYF.

The chain links TRBV4-1 to TRBJ2-7, with D possibly TRBD2 on 6 matching bases. Trimming pared 0 bases from V and 7 bases from J, leaving 25 bases between. The germline V gene has CDR1 MGHRA and CDR2 YSYEKL. The CDR3 has 18 amino acids. For the CDR3, the DNA is TGCGCCAGCAGCCAAGATCGCCTAGCGCTCGTCCCTCCTTGGGAGCAGTACGTC. Protein: CASSQDRLALVPPWEQYV.

V gene TRBV29-1 combines with J gene TRBJ1-2; D possibly corresponds to TRBD1 (5 bases). The germline CDR1 and CDR2 sequences are SQVTM and ANQGSEA. Trimming removed 4 bases at V and 3 bases at J, with 9 bases between. The CDR3 spans 12 residues. CDR3 coding DNA: TGCAGCGTTGGGGAGGGGTACTATGGCTACACCTTC. It yields the protein CSVGEGYYGYTF.

This chain joins TRBV20-1 and TRBJ1-2; D is unclear. V lost 1 base and J lost 1, with 10 bases in between. From germline, CDR1 is DFQATT and CDR2 SNEGSKA (reference sequence). The CDR3 sequence is 14 residues long. For the CDR3, the DNA is TGCAGTGCTAGAGTGGTGAGCTTTAACTATGGCTACACCTTC. Translated, it gives CSARVVSFNYGYTF.

V is TRBV3-1 and J is TRBJ2-3; 10 bases match TRBD2. Germline loops: CDR1 LGHDT, CDR2 YNNKEL (reference sequence). The ends lost 2 bases at V and 2 bases at J; junction bases unmatched: 7. The CDR3 covers 17 residues. The chain's CDR3 is CASSQSGLAANTDTQYF. DNA for the CDR3: TGTGCCAGCAGCCAAAGTGGACTAGCGGCCAACACAGATACGCAGTATTTT.

This chain joins TRBV28 and TRBJ1-1; weak D call: TRBD1 (6 bases). Germline CDR1 is MDHEN and CDR2 is SYDVKM. The CDR3 covers 14 residues. Trimming removed 7 bases at V and 3 bases at J, with 15 bases between. This CDR3 reads CASTLRGPHTEAFF. Here the CDR3 DNA reads TGTGCCAGCACCCTACGGGGGCCTCACACTGAAGCTTTCTTT.

In this sample, this clonotype turned up once. This rearrangement joins TRBV3-1 to TRBJ2-1; tentatively, D is TRBD2 (5 bases). Trimming cost V 3 bases and J 5 bases, with 17 bases left between them. From germline, CDR1 is LGHDT and CDR2 YNNKEL (reference sequence). CDR3 length: 16 residues. CDR3 sequence (DNA): TGTGCCAGCAGCCACCTTCAGGTGGCGAGGGACAATGAGCAGTTCTTC. Encoded protein: CASSHLQVARDNEQFF.

The chain combines TRBV25-1 with TRBJ2-1; 7 nucleotides agree with TRBD2. The CDR3 sequence is 13 residues long. Germline V lookup: CDR1 MGHDK, CDR2 SYGVNS. The V segment lost 3 bases and the J segment 15 bases; nucleotides outside the gene matches: 11. Here the CDR3 reads CASSDRGDRDVFF. In DNA, the CDR3 is TGTGCCAGCAGTGATCGGGGGGATAGGGACGTGTTCTTC.

The genes are TRBV30 and TRBJ2-2; D perhaps matches TRBD1 (5 bases). This CDR3 contains 15 residues. Germline-derived CDR1 and CDR2 are GTSNPN and SVGIG (reference sequence). Between the trimmed V and J ends, which lost 5 bases and 4 bases, there was a span of 17 bases. CDR3 nucleotides: TGTGCCTGGGGTAGGGGTAGCCCGATCACCGGGGAGCTGTTTTTT. Translated: CAWGRGSPITGELFF.

The CDR3 sequence: CSAGTSGGSTDTQYF. The CDR3 nucleotides read TGCAGCGCTGGGACTAGCGGGGGTAGCACAGATACGCAGTATTTT. The chain joins TRBV29-1 to TRBJ2-3, with 14 nucleotides matching TRBD2. V was pared by 7 bases and J by 0 bases, with 3 bases of the junction left unmatched. Germline values: CDR1 SQVTM, CDR2 ANQGSEA. The CDR3 extends over 15 amino acids.

The V gene is TRBV20-1, the J gene TRBJ2-3; 12 nucleotides match TRBD2. The V and J ends lost 5 bases and 10 bases, in that order; junction bases with no gene match: 7. This CDR3 spans 13 amino acids. Germline lookup yields CDR1 DFQATT and CDR2 SNEGSKA (reference sequence). CDR3 DNA: TGCAGTGCTCGCGCCCTAGCGGGAGGGCCGCAGTATTTT. It specifies CSARALAGGPQYF.

The chain is built from TRBV20-1 and TRBJ2-3; weak D call: TRBD2 (5 bases). CDR1 is DFQATT, CDR2 SNEGSKA, per germline (reference sequence). CDR3 length: 14 residues. V was pared by 7 bases and J by 0 bases, with 14 bases between. CDR3 in amino acids: CSVGGWGSTDTQYF. The CDR3 DNA follows: TGCAGTGTAGGCGGGTGGGGAAGCACAGATACGCAGTATTTT.

The chain recombines TRBV20-1 with TRBJ1-5; D ambiguous. The ends were cut back, 0 bases at V and 3 bases at J, with 3 bases in the middle. This CDR3 spans 12 amino acids. Germline V gives CDR1 DFQATT, CDR2 SNEGSKA (reference sequence). The CDR3 bases are TGCAGTGCTAGAGATATCAATCAGCCCCAGCATTTT. Its protein product is CSARDINQPQHF.

This chain joins TRBV20-1 and TRBJ2-7; the D gene is possibly TRBD2 (5 bases). The V end was cut by 6 bases, the J end by 3 bases, with 12 bases between. Germline-derived CDR1 and CDR2 are DFQATT and SNEGSKA (reference sequence). The CDR3 has 12 amino acids. The CDR3 here is CSANRRDYEQYF. CDR3 DNA: TGCAGTGCAAATCGACGGGACTACGAGCAGTACTTC.

The V call is TRBV5-1, the J call TRBJ2-7, with 8 positions matching TRBD1. J was trimmed by 3 bases and V by 2 bases; bases with no gene match: 7. Germline lookup yields CDR1 SGHRS and CDR2 YFSETQ. This CDR3 comprises 15 residues. The CDR3 DNA reads TGCGCCAGCAGCTTATGGACAGGGCCTAACTACGAGCAGTACTTC. Amino acid sequence: CASSLWTGPNYEQYF.

The chain recombines TRBV20-1 with TRBJ2-1; 14 nucleotides match TRBD2. Trimming removed 5 bases from V and 2 bases from J; junction bases left unmatched: 8. The germline V gene encodes CDR1 DFQATT and CDR2 SNEGSKA (reference sequence). The CDR3 is made up of 17 amino acids. CDR3 region: CSALTSGRAPAYNEQFF. CDR3 nucleotide sequence: TGCAGTGCTTTGACTAGCGGGAGGGCTCCAGCCTACAATGAGCAGTTCTTC.

The chain combines TRBV5-6 with TRBJ2-1; TRBD2 might be the D (6 bases). Trimming pared 2 bases from V and 8 bases from J, leaving 17 bases between. The CDR3 runs to 15 residues. The germline CDR1 and CDR2 sequences are SGHDT and YYEEEE. This CDR3 reads CASSFVTEGPYEQFF. CDR3 nucleotide sequence: TGTGCCAGCAGCTTTGTGACGGAGGGACCCTATGAGCAGTTCTTC.